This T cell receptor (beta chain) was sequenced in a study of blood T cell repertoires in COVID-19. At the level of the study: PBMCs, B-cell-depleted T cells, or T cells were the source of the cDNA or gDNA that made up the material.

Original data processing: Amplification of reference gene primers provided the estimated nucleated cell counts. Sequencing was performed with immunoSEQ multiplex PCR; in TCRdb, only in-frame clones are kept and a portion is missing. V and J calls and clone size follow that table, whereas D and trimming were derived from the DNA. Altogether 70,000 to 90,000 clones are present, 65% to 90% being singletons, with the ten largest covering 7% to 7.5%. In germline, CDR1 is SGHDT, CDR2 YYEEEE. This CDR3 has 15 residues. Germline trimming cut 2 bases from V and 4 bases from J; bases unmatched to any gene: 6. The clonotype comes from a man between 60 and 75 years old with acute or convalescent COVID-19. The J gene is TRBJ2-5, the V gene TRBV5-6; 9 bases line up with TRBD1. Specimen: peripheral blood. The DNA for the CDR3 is TGTGCCAGCAGCTTTTCCGGGACAGGGTTAGAGACCCAGTACTTC. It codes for CASSFSGTGLETQYF.